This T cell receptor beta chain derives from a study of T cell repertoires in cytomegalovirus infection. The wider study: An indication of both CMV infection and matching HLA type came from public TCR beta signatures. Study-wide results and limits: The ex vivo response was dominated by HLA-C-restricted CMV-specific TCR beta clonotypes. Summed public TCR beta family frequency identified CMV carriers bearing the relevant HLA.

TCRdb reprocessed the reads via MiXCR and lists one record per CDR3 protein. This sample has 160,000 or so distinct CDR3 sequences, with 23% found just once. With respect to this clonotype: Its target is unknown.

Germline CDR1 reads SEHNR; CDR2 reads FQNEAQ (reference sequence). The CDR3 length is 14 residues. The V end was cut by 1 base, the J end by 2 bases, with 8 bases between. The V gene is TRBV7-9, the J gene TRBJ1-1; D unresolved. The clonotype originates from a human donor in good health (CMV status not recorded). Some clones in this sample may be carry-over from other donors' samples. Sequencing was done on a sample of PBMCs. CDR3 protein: CASSLEAANTEAFF. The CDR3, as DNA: TGTGCCAGCAGCTTAGAGGCGGCAAACACTGAAGCTTTCTTT.